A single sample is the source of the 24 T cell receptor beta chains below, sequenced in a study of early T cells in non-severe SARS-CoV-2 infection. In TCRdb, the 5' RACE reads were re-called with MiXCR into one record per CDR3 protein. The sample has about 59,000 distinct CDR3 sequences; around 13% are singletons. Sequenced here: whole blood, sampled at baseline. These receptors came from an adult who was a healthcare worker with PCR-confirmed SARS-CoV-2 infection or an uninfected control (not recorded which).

The DNA for the CDR3 is TGTGCCAGCAGCGTAACCGACAGGGCTGGAAACACCATATATTTT. Translating gives CASSVTDRAGNTIYF. V gene TRBV9 combines with J gene TRBJ1-3, with 7 positions matching TRBD1. Germline V lookup: CDR1 SGDLS, CDR2 YYNGEE. The length of the CDR3 is 15 residues. The ends lost 1 base at V and 2 bases at J; junction bases unmatched: 3. The whole variable domain, filled in from reference TRBV9 and TRBJ1-3, reads DSGVTQTPKHLITATGQRVTLRCSPRSGDLSVYWYQQSLDQGLQFLIQYYNGEERAKGNILERFSAQQFPDLHSELNLSSLELGDSALYFCASSVTDRAGNTIYFGEGSWLTVV.

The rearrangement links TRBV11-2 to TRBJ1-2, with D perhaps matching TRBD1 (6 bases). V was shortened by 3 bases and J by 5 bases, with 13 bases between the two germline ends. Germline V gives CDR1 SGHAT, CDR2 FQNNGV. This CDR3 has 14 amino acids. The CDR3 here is CASSFRSGTYGYTF. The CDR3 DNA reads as TGTGCCAGCAGCTTCAGGTCAGGGACATATGGCTACACCTTC.

This CDR3 reads CASSSGTSKNIQYF. The CDR3 DNA sequence: TGTGCCAGCAGTTCCGGGACTTCCAAAAACATTCAGTACTTC. The V call is TRBV27, the J call TRBJ2-4; a weak D match, TRBD2 (6 bases). Germline CDR1 is MNHEY and CDR2 is SMNVEV (reference sequence). Trimming shortened V by 4 bases and J by 2 bases, and 9 bases separated the two germline ends. The CDR3 loop spans 14 amino acids.

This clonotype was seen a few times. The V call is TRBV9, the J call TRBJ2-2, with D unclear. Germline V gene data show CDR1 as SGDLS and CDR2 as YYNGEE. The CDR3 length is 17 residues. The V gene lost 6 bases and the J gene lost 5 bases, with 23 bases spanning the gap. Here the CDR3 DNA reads TGTGCCAGCACCCGTTCGGCCGGCCCAGAGAGGACCGGGGAGCTGTTTTTT. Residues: CASTRSAGPERTGELFF.

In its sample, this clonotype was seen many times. CDR3 amino acids: CASSLDIPPSEQYF. CDR3 nucleotide sequence: TGTGCCAGTAGTCTGGACATCCCGCCGTCCGAGCAGTACTTC. The rearrangement joins TRBV19 to TRBJ2-7, with a possible D match to TRBD1 (5 bases). Germline V gene lookup returns CDR1 LNHDA and CDR2 SQIVND (reference sequence). The germline V and J ends were trimmed by 5 bases and 6 bases, with 17 bases remaining between them. This CDR3 spans 14 amino acids. Combining the CDR3 with reference TRBV19 and TRBJ2-7 gives the whole variable domain DGGITQSPKYLFRKEGQNVTLSCEQNLNHDAMYWYRQDPGQGLRLIYYSQIVNDFQKGDIAEGYSVSREKKESFPLTVTSAQKNPTAFYLCASSLDIPPSEQYFGPGTRLTVT.

CDR3 DNA sequence: TGTGCCAGTAGTGGGCCGAACAATCAGCCCCAGCATTTT. It codes for CASSGPNNQPQHF. The chain combines TRBV19 with TRBJ1-5; D is uncertain. The CDR3 totals 13 residues. Trimming shortened V by 5 bases and J by 3 bases, and 8 bases separated the two germline ends. Germline CDR1 LNHDA, CDR2 SQIVND (reference sequence).

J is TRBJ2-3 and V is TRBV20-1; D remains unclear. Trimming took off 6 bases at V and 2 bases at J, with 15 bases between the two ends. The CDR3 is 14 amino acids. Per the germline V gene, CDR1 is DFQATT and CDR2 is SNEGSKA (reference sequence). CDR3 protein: CSARLLAITDTQYF. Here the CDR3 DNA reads TGCAGTGCCCGTCTATTAGCTATCACAGATACGCAGTATTTT.

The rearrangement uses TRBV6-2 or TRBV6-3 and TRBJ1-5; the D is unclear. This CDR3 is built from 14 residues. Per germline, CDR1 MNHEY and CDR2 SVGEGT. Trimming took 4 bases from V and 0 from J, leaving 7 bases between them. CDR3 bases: TGTGCCAGCAGTTTCACATATAGCAATCAGCCCCAGCATTTT. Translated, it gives CASSFTYSNQPQHF.

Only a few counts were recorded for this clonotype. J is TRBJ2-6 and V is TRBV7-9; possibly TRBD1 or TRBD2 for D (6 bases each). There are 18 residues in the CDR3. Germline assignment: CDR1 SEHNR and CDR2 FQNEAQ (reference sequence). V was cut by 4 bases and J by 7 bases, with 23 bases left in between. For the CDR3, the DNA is TGTGCCAGCAGCTCGACCGACAGGCCGGTGGGGGGTGCCAACGTCCTGACTTTC. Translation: CASSSTDRPVGGANVLTF.

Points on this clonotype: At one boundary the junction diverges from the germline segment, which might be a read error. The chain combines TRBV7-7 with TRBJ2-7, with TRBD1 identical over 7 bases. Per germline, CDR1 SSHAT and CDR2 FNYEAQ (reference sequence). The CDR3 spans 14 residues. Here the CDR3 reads CASSLGQGDYEQYF. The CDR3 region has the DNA TGTGCTAGCAGCTTAGGCCAGGGGGACTACGAGCAGTACTTC.

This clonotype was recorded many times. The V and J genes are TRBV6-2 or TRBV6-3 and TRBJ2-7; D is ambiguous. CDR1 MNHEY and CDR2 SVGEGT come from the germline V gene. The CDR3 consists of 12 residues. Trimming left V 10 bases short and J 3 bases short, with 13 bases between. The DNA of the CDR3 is TGTGCCACCGGCCCGAGCTTCTACGAGCAGTACTTC. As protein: CATGPSFYEQYF.

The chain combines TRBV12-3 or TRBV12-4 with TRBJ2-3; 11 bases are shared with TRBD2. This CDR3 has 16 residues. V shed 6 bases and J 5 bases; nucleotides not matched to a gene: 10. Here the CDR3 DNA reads TGTGCCAGCAGCCCAATAGCGGGAGGGCTCGGAGATACGCAGTATTTT. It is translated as CASSPIAGGLGDTQYF.

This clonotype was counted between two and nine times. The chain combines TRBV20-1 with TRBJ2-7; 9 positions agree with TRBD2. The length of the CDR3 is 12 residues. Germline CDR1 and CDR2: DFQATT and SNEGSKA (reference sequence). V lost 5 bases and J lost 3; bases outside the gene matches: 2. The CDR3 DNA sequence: TGCAGTGCTCAGCGGGAGGTCTACGAGCAGTACTTC. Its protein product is CSAQREVYEQYF.

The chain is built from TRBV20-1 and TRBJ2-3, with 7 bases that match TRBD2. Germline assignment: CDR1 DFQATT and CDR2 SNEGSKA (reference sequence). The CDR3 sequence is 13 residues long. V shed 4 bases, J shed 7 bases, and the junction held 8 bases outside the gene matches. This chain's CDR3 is CSATSLAEHTQYF. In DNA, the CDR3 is TGCAGTGCTACTTCTCTAGCGGAGCATACGCAGTATTTT.

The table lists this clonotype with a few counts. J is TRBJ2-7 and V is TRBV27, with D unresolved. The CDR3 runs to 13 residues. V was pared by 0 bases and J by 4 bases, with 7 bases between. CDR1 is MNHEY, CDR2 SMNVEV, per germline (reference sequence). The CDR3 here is CASSLSPSYEQYF. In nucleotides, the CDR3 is TGTGCCAGCAGTTTATCCCCGAGTTACGAGCAGTACTTC.

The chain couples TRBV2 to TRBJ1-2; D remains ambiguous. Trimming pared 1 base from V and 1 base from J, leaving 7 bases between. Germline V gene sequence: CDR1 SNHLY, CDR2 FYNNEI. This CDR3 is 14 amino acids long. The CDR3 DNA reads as TGTGCCAGCAGTGAAGATGTGGATAACTATGGCTACACCTTC. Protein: CASSEDVDNYGYTF. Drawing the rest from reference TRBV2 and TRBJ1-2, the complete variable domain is EPEVTQTPSHQVTQMGQEVILRCVPISNHLYFYWYRQILGQKVEFLVSFYNNEISEKSEIFDDQFSVERPDGSNFTLKIRSTKLEDSAMYFCASSEDVDNYGYTFGSGTRLTVV.

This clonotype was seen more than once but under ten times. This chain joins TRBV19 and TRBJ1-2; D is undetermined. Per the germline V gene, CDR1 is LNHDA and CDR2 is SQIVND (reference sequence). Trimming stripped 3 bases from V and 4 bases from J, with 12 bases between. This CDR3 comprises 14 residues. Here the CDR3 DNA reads TGTGCCAGTAGTATGGTCGGGTTTGGCTATGGCTACACCTTC. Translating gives CASSMVGFGYGYTF.

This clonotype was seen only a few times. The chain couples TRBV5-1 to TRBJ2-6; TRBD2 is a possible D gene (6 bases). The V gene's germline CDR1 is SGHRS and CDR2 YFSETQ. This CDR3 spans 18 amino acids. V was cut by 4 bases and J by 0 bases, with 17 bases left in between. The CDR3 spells CASSPVGGATSGANVLTF. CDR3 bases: TGCGCCAGCAGCCCAGTAGGCGGGGCGACCTCTGGGGCCAACGTCCTGACTTTC.

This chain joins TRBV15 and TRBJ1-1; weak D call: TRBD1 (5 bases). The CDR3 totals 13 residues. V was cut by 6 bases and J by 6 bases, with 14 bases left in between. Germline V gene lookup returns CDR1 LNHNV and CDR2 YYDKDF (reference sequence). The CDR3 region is CATSFREVAEAFF. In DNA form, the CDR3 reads TGTGCCACCAGTTTCAGGGAGGTTGCTGAAGCTTTCTTT.

The chain's CDR3 is CASNEGPSEAFF. CDR3 nucleotides: TGTGCCAGCAACGAGGGACCCTCTGAAGCTTTCTTT. The rearrangement joins TRBV6-2 or TRBV6-3 to TRBJ1-1; a weak D match, TRBD1 (5 bases). The CDR3 extends over 12 amino acids. Germline V gene sequence: CDR1 MNHEY, CDR2 SVGEGT. The germline V and J ends were trimmed by 7 bases and 6 bases, with 12 bases remaining between them.

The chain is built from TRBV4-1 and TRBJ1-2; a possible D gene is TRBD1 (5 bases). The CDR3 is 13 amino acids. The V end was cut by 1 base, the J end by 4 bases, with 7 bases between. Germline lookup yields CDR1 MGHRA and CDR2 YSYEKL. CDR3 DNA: TGCGCCAGCAGCCAAGTTACAGGCTATGGCTACACCTTC. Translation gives CASSQVTGYGYTF.

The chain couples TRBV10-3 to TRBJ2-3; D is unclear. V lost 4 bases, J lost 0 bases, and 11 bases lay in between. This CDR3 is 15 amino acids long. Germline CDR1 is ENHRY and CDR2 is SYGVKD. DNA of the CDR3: TGTGCCATCAGTGGGTCGGCGAGGAGCACAGATACGCAGTATTTT. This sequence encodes CAISGSARSTDTQYF.

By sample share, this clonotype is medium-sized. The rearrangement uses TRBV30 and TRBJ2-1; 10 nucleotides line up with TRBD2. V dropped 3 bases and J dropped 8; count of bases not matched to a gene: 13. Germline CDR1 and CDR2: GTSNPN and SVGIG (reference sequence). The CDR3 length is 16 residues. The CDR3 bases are TGTGCCTGGAGCAAACAACTAGCGGGAAGTACCCATGAGCAGTTCTTC. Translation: CAWSKQLAGSTHEQFF.

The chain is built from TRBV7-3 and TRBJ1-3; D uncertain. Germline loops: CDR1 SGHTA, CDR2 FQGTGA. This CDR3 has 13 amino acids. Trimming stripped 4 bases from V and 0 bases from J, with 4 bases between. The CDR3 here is CASSSDSGNTIYF. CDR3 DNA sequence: TGTGCCAGCAGCTCTGACTCTGGAAACACCATATATTTT.